Shown below are 8 T cell receptor beta chains from a single sample sequenced in a study of T cell repertoires in cytomegalovirus infection. Their antigens remain unidentified. MiXCR, run by TCRdb on the reads, gives a single entry per CDR3 protein. The sample includes some 920,000 distinct CDR3 sequences, around 30% seen only once; the top ten take 11% to 15%. Sequencing used cultured CD8+ T cells from PBMCs, obtained from culture after CMV antigen stimulation. The receptors were sampled from a human donor in good health (CMV status not recorded). Some clones in this sample may be carry-over from other donors' samples.

The genes are TRBV6-5 and TRBJ2-2; D is perhaps TRBD1 or TRBD2 (6 bases each). The CDR3 is 16 amino acids. CDR1 and CDR2 (germline): MNHEY, SVGAGI. Trimming took 6 bases from V and 1 from J, leaving 15 bases between them. The CDR3 DNA reads as TGTGCCAGCAGCCAAGGGGGGCCGGTGAACACCGGGGAGCTGTTTTTT. This gives the protein CASSQGGPVNTGELFF.

The table lists this clonotype with many counts. This chain joins TRBV2 and TRBJ1-2, with D unresolved. The germline V gene encodes CDR1 SNHLY and CDR2 FYNNEI. Trimming removed 6 bases from V and 6 bases from J, with 5 bases in between. CDR3 length: 10 amino acids. The CDR3 protein is CASRGDGYTF. The CDR3 nucleotides are TGTGCCAGCAGGGGAGATGGCTACACCTTC.

In regard to this clonotype: This clone may be a read error of a much larger clone one base away. The chain has TRBV7-2 and TRBJ2-1; 9 nucleotides line up with TRBD1. The CDR3 contains 14 residues. The V gene's germline CDR1 is SGHTA and CDR2 FQGNSA. The CDR3, as DNA: TGTGCCAACAGCCCCGGGACAGGGTGGAATGAGCAGTTCTTC. Its translation: CANSPGTGWNEQFF.

This chain joins TRBV7-9 and TRBJ2-7, with TRBD2 as a possible D gene (6 bases). V lost 8 bases and J lost 4, with 15 bases in between. The CDR3 runs 13 residues. From germline, CDR1 is SEHNR and CDR2 FQNEAQ (reference sequence). The CDR3 nucleotides read TGTGCCAGCGGTCAGGCGGGGCCTTACGAGCAGTACTTC. This translates into CASGQAGPYEQYF.

The chain carries TRBV6-8 and TRBJ1-5; possible D gene TRBD1, 6 bases. The V gene's germline CDR1 is MNHGY and CDR2 SAAAGT. The CDR3 is 15 amino acids. The ends were cut back, 5 bases at V and 3 bases at J, with 14 bases in the middle. The CDR3 region is CASSALGANNQPQHF. The CDR3 coding sequence is TGTGCCAGCAGTGCACTGGGGGCCAACAATCAGCCCCAGCATTTT.

CDR3 DNA: TGTGCCAGCACCCGACCGGGGGCGCATGAAACCGGGGAGCTGTTTTTT. This translates into CASTRPGAHETGELFF. The chain recombines TRBV11-1 with TRBJ2-2, with D tentatively TRBD1 or TRBD2 (6 bases each). CDR1 and CDR2 (germline): SGHAT, FQDESV (reference sequence). The CDR3 length is 16 residues. V was trimmed by 7 bases and J by 5 bases, leaving 20 bases between them.

The J gene is TRBJ2-3, the V gene TRBV6-8, with 11 bases identical to TRBD2. The ends lost 2 bases at V and 4 bases at J; junction bases unmatched: 5. The CDR3 runs to 16 residues. Germline assignment: CDR1 MNHGY and CDR2 SAAAGT. DNA for the CDR3: TGTGCCAGCAGTTACGCCACTAGCGGGGGTTCAGATACGCAGTATTTT. Translating it yields CASSYATSGGSDTQYF.

The chain uses TRBV19 and TRBJ2-7, with 7 bases identical to TRBD1. The CDR3 is made up of 15 amino acids. V was pared by 7 bases and J by 8 bases, with 17 bases of the junction left unmatched. Germline lookup yields CDR1 LNHDA and CDR2 SQIVND (reference sequence). Here the CDR3 reads CASTKTGERTYKQYF. The CDR3 DNA follows: TGTGCCAGTACCAAAACAGGGGAGCGGACTTACAAGCAGTACTTC.